This T cell receptor beta chain was captured by sequencing in a study of early T cells in non-severe SARS-CoV-2 infection. About the research overall: Sequencing of unsorted whole blood was done on bulk RNA, leaving chains unpaired.

Each single cDNA molecule received a unique molecular identifier. TCRdb re-analysed the 5' RACE reads in MiXCR, keeping a single row per CDR3 protein. This sample yields about 58,000 distinct CDR3 sequences, of which 7% to 8% are seen a single time; approximately 3.6% belongs to the top ten. The study, taken as a whole, reports: Clonotype matching in VDJdb favored anti-spike CD8 responses and did not capture private and CD4 specificities.

About this clonotype: Its antigen is unidentified.

The CDR3 runs 13 residues. V was shortened by 2 bases and J by 4 bases, with 6 bases between the two germline ends. CDR1 and CDR2 (germline): ENHRY, SYGVKD. The rearrangement links TRBV10-3 to TRBJ2-1; D gene unclear. The sample was whole blood. The sequence was collected from an adult who was a healthcare worker with PCR-confirmed SARS-CoV-2 infection or an uninfected control (not recorded which). The CDR3 DNA is TGTGCCATCAGTGAGCTGGGGTACAATGAGCAGTTCTTC. Translated, it gives CAISELGYNEQFF.